Listed below are T cell receptor beta chains from one sample, sequenced in a study of human T cells and chemical hapten exposure. TCRdb re-analysed the RACE reads in MiXCR, keeping a single row per CDR3 protein. The data show more than 30,000 distinct CDR3 sequences, more than 6% seen once. The sequences come from whole blood, collected in connection with sensitization to the hapten diphenylcyclopropenone (DPC). The receptors shown here come from a woman in her 30s with alopecia areata. Some clones in this sample may be carry-over from other donors' samples. CDR3s include the opening cysteine and the closing phenylalanine or tryptophan. D genes are given only for firm matches. A row's size may be missing; if present it is once, few, many or a size class.

V gene	clone size	J gene	D gene	CDR3 protein	CDR3 DNA
TRBV11-2	few	TRBJ2-7	.	CASSLYGVSRTQPSYEQYF	TGTGCCAGCAGCTTATATGGTGTTAGCCGAACTCAGCCCTCCTACGAGCAGTACTTC
TRBV16	many	TRBJ1-1	.	CASSQLAENTEAFF	TGTGCCAGCAGCCAACTTGCGGAGAACACTGAAGCTTTCTTT
TRBV10-3	many	TRBJ1-1	.	CAIRRGNEAFF	TGTGCCATCAGGAGGGGTAACGAAGCTTTCTTT
TRBV20-1	many	TRBJ1-5	.	CSARVPGHASNQPQHF	TGCAGTGCTAGAGTACCGGGACACGCAAGCAATCAGCCCCAGCATTTT
TRBV3-1	many	TRBJ2-2	TRBD1	CASSRYRDRGSNTGELFF	TGTGCCAGCAGCCGCTACCGGGACAGAGGTTCGAACACCGGGGAGCTGTTTTTT
TRBV20-1	few	TRBJ1-5	.	CSAKGSGSPQHF	TGCAGTGCGAAAGGGTCCGGCAGCCCCCAGCATTTT
TRBV5-4	few	TRBJ2-1	.	CASSWMWGADEQFF	TGTGCCAGCAGCTGGATGTGGGGGGCGGATGAGCAGTTCTTC
TRBV7-3	few	TRBJ1-1	.	CASSSTGLRTEAFF	TGTGCCAGCAGCTCTACAGGGTTGCGCACTGAAGCTTTCTTT
TRBV21-1	.	TRBJ2-3	.	CASSKKKRDSGGKDTQYF	TGTGCCAGCAGCAAAAAAAAACGGGATAGCGGGGGGAAAGATACGCAGTATTTT
TRBV25-1	many	TRBJ2-7	.	CASSIAYEQYF	TGTGCCAGCAGTATAGCGTACGAGCAGTACTTC
TRBV29-1	many	TRBJ2-3	.	CSVPGANTQYF	TGCAGCGTTCCGGGGGCCAATACGCAGTATTTT
TRBV19	.	TRBJ2-1	.	CASSIDDYSYNEQFF	TGTGCCAGTAGTATTGACGACTACTCCTACAATGAGCAGTTCTTC
TRBV7-8	many	TRBJ1-2	.	CASSLNDYGYTF	TGTGCCAGCAGCTTAAATGACTATGGCTACACCTTC
TRBV7-2	.	TRBJ1-4	.	CASSLGVVNEKLFF	TGTGCCAGCAGCTTAGGAGTAGTCAATGAAAAACTGTTTTTT
TRBV12-3/TRBV12-4	many	TRBJ1-6	TRBD1	CASSRDRGISPLHF	TGTGCCAGCAGCCGGGACAGGGGTATTTCACCCCTCCACTTT
TRBV20-1	many	TRBJ1-2	.	CSAMSSSGPNYGYTF	TGCAGTGCGATGTCTAGCAGTGGCCCTAACTATGGCTACACCTTC
TRBV7-8	many	TRBJ2-1	.	CASSLAMGINEQFF	TGTGCCAGCAGCTTAGCGATGGGTATCAATGAGCAGTTCTTC
TRBV29-1	many	TRBJ1-3	.	CSVVPMGSGNTIYF	TGCAGCGTCGTCCCCATGGGGTCTGGAAACACCATATATTTT
TRBV2	few	TRBJ1-2	.	CASSGGGLEYGYTF	TGTGCCAGCAGTGGTGGGGGCCTGGAATATGGCTACACCTTC
TRBV7-9	.	TRBJ2-3	.	CASSLGWRWVGTDTQYF	TGTGCCAGCAGCTTAGGATGGCGGTGGGTAGGCACAGATACGCAGTATTTT
TRBV20-1	.	TRBJ1-1	.	CSAPKASLNTEAFF	TGCAGTGCTCCGAAGGCCAGTCTGAACACTGAAGCTTTCTTT
TRBV21-1	.	TRBJ2-3	.	CASSKSGEPDTQYF	TGTGCCAGCAGCAAGAGCGGGGAGCCGGATACGCAGTATTTT
TRBV11-3	.	TRBJ2-1	TRBD1	CASSLGNRGANEQFF	TGTGCCAGCAGCCTAGGGAACAGGGGTGCAAATGAGCAGTTCTTC
TRBV7-2	medium-sized	TRBJ2-7	.	CASRTETPAYEQYF	TGTGCCAGCCGGACGGAAACTCCAGCCTACGAGCAGTACTTC
TRBV7-2	few	TRBJ2-7	.	CASSPNGGGAYEQYF	TGTGCCAGCAGCCCCAACGGGGGCGGAGCCTACGAGCAGTACTTC
TRBV9	many	TRBJ2-3	.	CASSVTWTSYTQYF	TGTGCCAGCAGCGTCACCTGGACTTCATATACGCAGTATTTT
TRBV4-1	many	TRBJ1-1	.	CASSQDLGPNTEAFF	TGCGCCAGCAGCCAAGATTTGGGGCCGAACACTGAAGCTTTCTTT
TRBV6-2/TRBV6-3	few	TRBJ2-6	TRBD1	CASSYSASAGGSSGANVLTF	TGTGCCAGCAGTTACTCCGCGTCGGCAGGGGGAAGTTCTGGGGCCAACGTCCTGACTTTC
TRBV6-1	.	TRBJ2-2	.	CASSVGTSGAGELFF	TGTGCCAGCAGTGTGGGGACCTCGGGCGCCGGGGAGCTGTTTTTT
TRBV6-2/TRBV6-3	.	TRBJ2-7	TRBD1	CASTRTGPSYEQYF	TGTGCCAGCACTAGGACAGGGCCATCCTACGAGCAGTACTTC
TRBV12-3/TRBV12-4	medium-sized	TRBJ2-2	.	CASSPLKSRSGELFF	TGTGCCAGCAGCCCGTTAAAGTCTAGGTCCGGGGAGCTGTTTTTT
TRBV12-3/TRBV12-4	many	TRBJ1-6	.	CASSPPRGDNSPLHF	TGTGCCAGCAGCCCCCCGAGGGGAGATAATTCACCCCTCCACTTT
TRBV5-5	.	TRBJ1-5	TRBD1	CASSSTTGAYQPQHF	TGTGCCAGCAGCTCGACGACAGGGGCCTATCAGCCCCAGCATTTT
TRBV20-1	.	TRBJ1-4	.	CSAVGPRTNNEKLFF	TGCAGTGCTGTTGGCCCGCGGACGAATAATGAAAAACTGTTTTTT
TRBV7-2	.	TRBJ2-3	TRBD1	CASSAGGQGPEDTQYF	TGTGCCAGCAGCGCGGGGGGACAGGGGCCGGAAGATACGCAGTATTTT
TRBV20-1	many	TRBJ1-1	.	CSAEGTAEAFF	TGCAGTGCTGAAGGGACCGCTGAAGCTTTCTTT
TRBV5-1	many	TRBJ1-4	.	CASSPGVGEKLFF	TGCGCCAGCAGCCCCGGGGTAGGCGAAAAACTGTTTTTT
TRBV30	.	TRBJ1-1	.	CAWSWGRNTEAFF	TGTGCCTGGAGTTGGGGACGGAACACTGAAGCTTTCTTT
TRBV6-2/TRBV6-3	many	TRBJ1-5	.	CASSYYPGRSQPQHF	TGTGCCAGCAGTTACTATCCCGGCAGGTCTCAGCCCCAGCATTTT
TRBV11-2	.	TRBJ2-1	.	CASSLDIYNEQFF	TGTGCCAGCAGCTTAGACATTTACAATGAGCAGTTCTTC
TRBV12-3/TRBV12-4	many	TRBJ2-5	TRBD1	CASSRGTGGETQYF	TGTGCCAGCAGCCGTGGGACAGGCGGTGAGACCCAGTACTTC
TRBV9	few	TRBJ1-4	.	CASGGTGDEKLFF	TGTGCCAGCGGAGGCACGGGGGATGAAAAACTGTTTTTT
TRBV4-2	few	TRBJ1-4	.	CASSQEWGSEKLFF	TGTGCCAGCAGCCAAGAGTGGGGGTCCGAAAAACTGTTTTTT
TRBV7-2	.	TRBJ1-1	.	CASSLEVTEAFF	TGTGCCAGCAGCTTAGAGGTCACTGAAGCTTTCTTT
TRBV6-2/TRBV6-3	.	TRBJ2-1	TRBD2	CASSDASGGLGNEQFF	TGTGCCAGCAGTGACGCTAGCGGGGGGCTGGGGAATGAGCAGTTCTTC
TRBV4-3	few	TRBJ2-1	TRBD1	CASSQGGQGEYNEQFF	TGCGCCAGCAGCCAAGGGGGACAGGGGGAATACAATGAGCAGTTCTTC
TRBV6-4	many	TRBJ2-3	.	CASSTDFGSDTQYF	TGTGCCAGCAGTACAGATTTCGGGTCAGATACGCAGTATTTT
TRBV20-1	few	TRBJ2-5	.	CSAVTPGLKRETQYF	TGCAGTGCTGTTACACCGGGCCTCAAAAGGGAGACCCAGTACTTC
TRBV7-3	many	TRBJ2-6	TRBD2	CASSLIGGGAAGANVLTF	TGTGCCAGCAGCTTAATCGGCGGGGGGGCCGCTGGGGCCAACGTCCTGACTTTC
TRBV6-1	few	TRBJ2-3	.	CASSFSPHLATDTQYF	TGTGCCAGCAGTTTTAGTCCCCATCTCGCCACAGATACGCAGTATTTT
TRBV3-2	few	TRBJ2-1	.	CASSQAPGGTFF	TGTGCCAGCAGCCAAGCTCCCGGGGGAACGTTCTTC
TRBV7-8	many	TRBJ2-2	.	CASSSFQGTGELFF	TGTGCCAGCAGCTCGTTCCAGGGCACCGGGGAGCTGTTTTTT
TRBV30	many	TRBJ1-1	.	CAWGGGGTEAFF	TGTGCCTGGGGAGGGGGGGGGACTGAAGCTTTCTTT
TRBV27	.	TRBJ2-3	TRBD2	CASSLLGAGGPQYF	TGTGCCAGCAGTTTATTAGGGGCGGGGGGACCGCAGTATTTT